The clone carrying this T cell receptor (beta chain) was recorded only once. The antigen is unknown. The entry originates in a study of cytomegalovirus exposure and HLA in healthy donors. Study background: Of roughly 400 genotyped donors, 81% clustered with self-reported Caucasian donors.

This CDR3 region has 15 residues. CDR1 and CDR2 from the germline V gene are SEHNR and FQNEAQ (reference sequence). The V end lost 6 bases, the J end lost 0 bases, and 14 bases lay between the germline ends. The study ran its PCR with 60 Vbeta and 13 Jbeta primers. Only in-frame clones appear in the TCRdb table, and some are missing; sequencing was by immunoSEQ multiplex PCR. The repertoire includes more than 80,000 clones, around 75% of them detected once, and 2.5% to 3.5% sits in the top ten. Overall study findings and caveats: Later genetic work tied a missense DCLRE1C variant to beta-chain V and J trimming. An apparent linkage of common viral pathogens to several of the most significant clusters emerged in a later analysis.

This sequence originates from a female donor in good health and CMV-seronegative. V and J are TRBV7-9 and TRBJ2-5; a possible D gene is TRBD1 (6 bases). The sequenced sample was PBMCs. CDR3 amino acids: CASRSPRDNQETQYF. In DNA form, the CDR3 reads TGTGCCAGCAGGTCCCCTCGGGACAACCAAGAGACCCAGTACTTC.